The 29 T cell receptor beta chains in this list originate from one sample, sequenced in a study of patients and donors after allogeneic stem cell transplantation (dated by TCRdb to about 2020). Libraries were prepared through RT-PCR. The data were produced on a NextSeq 550. TCRdb itself trimmed the public reads at Q25 with fastp, ran MiXCR and retained productive beta chains. Each entry merges the rows of one CDR3 protein and shows their most common DNA and genes. The sample table shows 400,000 to 450,000 distinct CDR3 sequences, and 16% are seen once. The ten largest make up 6.5% to 7.5% of the sample. The sample comprised blood, either unsorted or a sorted T cell fraction (not recorded which). The origin of the receptors is a human donor who was either an allogeneic HSCT recipient or a stem cell or donor lymphocyte infusion donor (not recorded which). It is not recorded whose cells these are; they may come from a transplant donor.

In this sample, this clonotype turned up a few times. The rearrangement links TRBV7-3 to TRBJ1-1, with D possibly being TRBD1 (6 bases). CDR1 SGHTA and CDR2 FQGTGA come from the germline V gene. CDR3 size: 13 residues. Trimming removed 5 bases from V and 6 bases from J, with 13 bases in between. In DNA, the CDR3 is TGTGCCAGCAGCCTGGGGGCAGCAGCTGAAGCTTTCTTT. Translation gives CASSLGAAAEAFF. Full variable domain (outside the CDR3, taken from reference TRBV7-3 and TRBJ1-1): GAGVSQTPSNKVTEKGKYVELRCDPISGHTALYWYRQSLGQGPEFLIYFQGTGAADDSGLPNDRFFAVRPEGSVSTLKIQRTERGDSAVYLCASSLGAAAEAFFGQGTRLTVV.

The J gene is TRBJ2-3, the V gene TRBV4-2; tentative D call: TRBD2 (6 bases). CDR3 length: 16 residues. V was clipped by 1 base and J by 2 bases, with 13 bases between them. CDR1 is LGHNA and CDR2 is YNFKEQ in the germline V gene. CDR3: CASSQGETRATDTQYF. The CDR3 DNA reads TGTGCCAGCAGCCAAGGAGAGACTAGAGCCACAGATACGCAGTATTTT.

The CDR3 loop is CASSLNNWFRETQYF. DNA of the CDR3: TGTGCCAGCAGCTTAAATAATTGGTTTAGAGAGACCCAGTACTTC. The chain combines TRBV11-2 with TRBJ2-5; no firm D call. V lost 2 bases, J lost 4 bases, and 14 bases lay in between. Germline V lookup: CDR1 SGHAT, CDR2 FQNNGV. The CDR3 extends over 15 amino acids.

This clonotype has just a few counts. V gene TRBV20-1 combines with J gene TRBJ2-3, with 7 bases fitting TRBD1. Looked up from germline, CDR1 is DFQATT and CDR2 is SNEGSKA (reference sequence). The CDR3 spans 13 residues. V shed 6 bases and J 4 bases; nucleotides not matched to a gene: 7. The CDR3 DNA sequence: TGCAGTGCCGCACAACAGGGGCCAGATACGCAGTATTTT. As protein: CSAAQQGPDTQYF.

This clonotype has more than one count but fewer than ten. This chain uses TRBV7-9 with TRBJ2-7; the D gene is possibly TRBD1 (6 bases). The CDR3 runs to 13 residues. The germline gives CDR1 SEHNR, CDR2 FQNEAQ (reference sequence). V gave up 2 bases and J gave up 6 bases, with 11 bases separating them. This CDR3 is CASSLRGSGEQYF. In DNA, the CDR3 is TGTGCCAGCAGCTTAAGGGGGAGTGGCGAGCAGTACTTC.

This clonotype was observed a few times. This sequence joins TRBV30 and TRBJ2-1; D remains unclear. The CDR3 consists of 13 residues. Germline CDR1 reads GTSNPN; CDR2 reads SVGIG (reference sequence). V gave up 0 bases and J gave up 10 bases, with 13 bases separating them. DNA for the CDR3: TGTGCCTGGAGTGTACTCAAGGGTTCGGAGCAGTTCTTC. It translates to CAWSVLKGSEQFF. Full variable domain (missing parts from reference TRBV30 and TRBJ2-1): SQTIHQWPATLVQPVGSPLSLECTVEGTSNPNLYWYRQAAGRGLQLLFYSVGIGQISSEVPQNLSASRPQDRQFILSSKKLLLSDSGFYLCAWSVLKGSEQFFGPGTRLTVL.

V and J are TRBV21-1 and TRBJ1-5. TRBV21-1 is recorded as a pseudogene. The CDR3 sequence is 15 residues long. In nucleotides, the CDR3 is TGTGCCAGCGCCACCGGGGAGGCAAGGGGTCAGCCCCAGCATTTT. It yields the protein CASATGEARGQPQHF.

Only one count was recorded for this clonotype. The CDR3 here is CASSLSWDRGYEQYF. The CDR3 nucleotides read TGTGCCAGCAGTTTATCCTGGGACAGGGGATACGAGCAGTACTTC. The chain carries TRBV27 and TRBJ2-7; TRBD1 matches 10 bases. There are 15 residues in the CDR3. The germline V gene encodes CDR1 MNHEY and CDR2 SMNVEV (reference sequence). Trimming removed 0 bases from V and 4 bases from J; junction bases left unmatched: 3.

V gene TRBV20-1 combines with J gene TRBJ2-7, with TRBD2 as a possible D gene (6 bases). The germline V gene has CDR1 DFQATT and CDR2 SNEGSKA (reference sequence). CDR3 length equals 15 residues. Trimming took 5 bases from V and 0 from J, leaving 17 bases between them. The CDR3 is CSAEKLAVSSYEQYF. CDR3 nucleotides: TGCAGTGCTGAGAAGTTAGCGGTAAGCTCCTACGAGCAGTACTTC.

The J gene is TRBJ2-3, the V gene TRBV25-1; no firm D call. Germline V lookup: CDR1 MGHDK, CDR2 SYGVNS. Trimming left V 2 bases short and J 0 bases short, with 9 bases between. The CDR3 totals 15 residues. CDR3 sequence reads: CASSERALSTDTQYF. The DNA for the CDR3 is TGTGCCAGCAGTGAAAGGGCCCTAAGCACAGATACGCAGTATTTT.

The CDR3 loop reads CASSLLAGGRELFF. The CDR3 DNA follows: TGTGCCAGCAGCCTACTAGCGGGAGGGCGAGAGCTGTTTTTT. This chain links TRBV28 with TRBJ2-2; 13 bases fit TRBD2. Germline V gives CDR1 MDHEN, CDR2 SYDVKM. Trimming took 6 bases from V and 11 from J; bases not matched to a gene: 6. This CDR3 contains 14 residues.

This clonotype occurred a few times. This chain connects TRBV3-1 to TRBJ2-7; no clear D gene. Between the trimmed V and J ends, which lost 2 bases and 3 bases, there was a span of 8 bases. Germline V gene lookup returns CDR1 LGHDT and CDR2 YNNKEL (reference sequence). CDR3 length equals 13 residues. CDR3 residues: CASSQHPNYEQYF. For the CDR3, the DNA is TGTGCCAGCAGCCAACATCCCAACTACGAGCAGTACTTC.

V usage is TRBV7-3 and J usage is TRBJ2-3; D tentatively reads TRBD1 or TRBD2 (5 bases each). The length of the CDR3 is 15 residues. The germline V gene has CDR1 SGHTA and CDR2 FQGTGA. V was trimmed by 4 bases and J by 1 base, leaving 12 bases between them. The CDR3 reads CASSSVLGGTDTQYF. The CDR3 DNA is TGTGCCAGCAGCTCCGTCCTGGGGGGCACAGATACGCAGTATTTT.

The J gene is TRBJ1-6, the V gene TRBV7-2; D unresolved. The germline V gene has CDR1 SGHTA and CDR2 FQGNSA. This CDR3 has 16 residues. The germline V and J ends were trimmed by 2 bases and 0 bases, with 8 bases remaining between them. CDR3 coding DNA: TGTGCCAGCAGCTTAATTCACCTCTCCTATAATTCACCCCTCCACTTT. Translated, it gives CASSLIHLSYNSPLHF.

This clonotype has only a few counts. This rearrangement joins TRBV3-1 to TRBJ2-5; 8 nucleotides align to TRBD2. In germline, CDR1 is LGHDT, CDR2 YNNKEL (reference sequence). CDR3 size: 14 residues. J was trimmed by 6 bases and V by 3 bases; bases with no gene match: 6. Here the CDR3 reads CASSHSGGPKTQYF. CDR3 sequence (DNA): TGTGCCAGCAGCCATTCGGGAGGGCCGAAGACCCAGTACTTC.

This chain uses TRBV9 with TRBJ2-6; 11 bases fit TRBD2. CDR3 length: 16 residues. V was clipped by 4 bases and J by 3 bases; unmatched bases: 3. Germline values: CDR1 SGDLS, CDR2 YYNGEE. CDR3 sequence: CASSSGLAVGANVLTF. CDR3 coding DNA: TGTGCCAGCAGCTCGGGACTAGCGGTTGGGGCCAACGTCCTGACTTTC.

The chain couples TRBV19 to TRBJ1-5; D perhaps matches TRBD1 (6 bases). Deletions cut 8 bases from V and 0 bases from J, with 17 bases between. This CDR3 contains 16 residues. CDR1 is LNHDA, CDR2 SQIVND, per germline (reference sequence). This CDR3 is CASHTGSGGSNQPQHF. The CDR3, as DNA: TGTGCCAGTCACACAGGGTCGGGTGGTAGCAATCAGCCCCAGCATTTT.

This clonotype has a handful of counts. The chain couples TRBV12-3 or TRBV12-4 to TRBJ2-1; D is uncertain. This CDR3 comprises 10 residues. V lost 5 bases and J lost 10, with 6 bases in between. The CDR3 DNA sequence: TGTGCCAGCAGTGGGCGGGAGCAGTTCTTC. Its protein is CASSGREQFF.

The rearrangement joins TRBV4-2 to TRBJ2-1; D might be TRBD1 (6 bases). This CDR3 has 14 residues. The ends were cut back, 0 bases at V and 14 bases at J, with 17 bases in the middle. Germline V gene sequence: CDR1 LGHNA, CDR2 YNFKEQ. The CDR3, as DNA: TGTGCCAGCAGCCAAGAGCCCCGGACAGAATCCGAGTTCTTC. Encoded protein: CASSQEPRTESEFF.

This clonotype has a handful of counts. The gene calls are TRBV14 and TRBJ2-2; 12 bases agree with TRBD1. This CDR3 has 15 amino acids. Looked up from germline, CDR1 is SGHDN and CDR2 is FVKESK. V shed 3 bases, J shed 6 bases, and the junction held 2 bases outside the gene matches. This CDR3 is CASSQGQGASGELFF. CDR3 sequence (DNA): TGTGCCAGCAGCCAGGGACAGGGGGCGTCCGGGGAGCTGTTTTTT.

At least ten counts were recorded for this clonotype. The chain is built from TRBV7-9 and TRBJ2-3, with 8 bases aligning to TRBD2. The CDR3 contains 13 residues. CDR1 and CDR2 (germline): SEHNR, FQNEAQ (reference sequence). The V and J ends lost 6 bases and 3 bases, in that order; junction bases with no gene match: 2. In DNA, the CDR3 is TGTGCCAGCAGTGCGGGAGGAACAGATACGCAGTATTTT. This codes for CASSAGGTDTQYF.

This clonotype was seen a few times. The chain couples TRBV7-2 to TRBJ1-5, with a tentative D call TRBD1 (5 bases). Trimming left V 5 bases short and J 5 bases short, with 13 bases between. CDR1 is SGHTA, CDR2 FQGNSA, per germline. The CDR3 loop spans 14 amino acids. The CDR3: CASSTQLGDQPQHF. The CDR3 coding sequence is TGTGCCAGCAGCACACAACTGGGGGATCAGCCCCAGCATTTT.

This clonotype was seen more than once but under ten times. The chain joins TRBV9 to TRBJ2-7; TRBD2 matches at 9 bases. The CDR3 has 15 amino acids. Per the germline V gene, CDR1 is SGDLS and CDR2 is YYNGEE. The junction had 4 bases not matched to a gene; V was cut back by 2 bases and J by 1 base. The CDR3 sequence is CASSVETSGSYEQYF. CDR3 DNA sequence: TGTGCCAGCAGCGTGGAAACTAGCGGGTCCTACGAGCAGTACTTC.

This clonotype occurred many times. The chain joins TRBV7-2 to TRBJ1-2; D unclear. The germline V gene encodes CDR1 SGHTA and CDR2 FQGNSA. The CDR3 runs 13 residues. The ends were cut back, 5 bases at V and 8 bases at J, with 15 bases in the middle. DNA of the CDR3: TGTGCCAGCAGCACTGACTTTTCACGGGGCTACACCTTC. Protein: CASSTDFSRGYTF.

V is TRBV24-1 and J is TRBJ2-3; the D gene is possibly TRBD2 (6 bases). Germline-derived CDR1 and CDR2 are KGHDR and SFDVKD. V dropped 3 bases and J dropped 1 base, with 7 bases sitting between them. The CDR3 has 14 residues. The CDR3 here is CATSDAGRTDTQYF. The CDR3 coding sequence is TGTGCCACCAGTGATGCGGGACGCACAGATACGCAGTATTTT.

The CDR3 DNA reads as TGTGCCAGCAGCCCTGACAGGCCCCGGGGCGGGGAGCTGTTTTTT. Translated: CASSPDRPRGGELFF. The J gene is TRBJ2-2, the V gene TRBV7-2, with D perhaps matching TRBD1 (6 bases). Trimming pared 5 bases from V and 7 bases from J, leaving 17 bases between. This CDR3 has 15 residues. Germline V CDR1 and CDR2: SGHTA, FQGNSA.

Only a few counts were recorded for this clonotype. The chain carries TRBV30 and TRBJ2-5, with TRBD2 matching 13 bases. Trimming removed 4 bases from V and 5 bases from J; junction bases left unmatched: 10. CDR1 is GTSNPN and CDR2 is SVGIG in the germline V gene (reference sequence). The CDR3 is 16 amino acids. The DNA of the CDR3 is TGTGCCTGGAAGCGACTAGCGGGGGGCCCACGGGAGACCCAGTACTTC. The encoded protein is CAWKRLAGGPRETQYF.

In this sample, this clonotype turned up a few times. V is TRBV15 and J is TRBJ2-2; D perhaps matches TRBD1 (6 bases). The CDR3 has 14 residues. The V gene's germline CDR1 is LNHNV and CDR2 YYDKDF (reference sequence). In DNA form, the CDR3 reads TGTGCTATCCCTGGGGGCGCGAACACCGGGGAGCTGTTTTTT. Translating gives CAIPGGANTGELFF.

The J gene is TRBJ1-6, the V gene TRBV6-1; D is unclear. This CDR3 region has 15 residues. The germline CDR1 and CDR2 sequences are MNHNS and SASEGT. V lost 5 bases, J lost 7 bases, and 15 bases lay in between. DNA for the CDR3: TGTGCCAGCAGTACTAACCCAACGGGCAATTCACCCCTCCACTTT. This encodes CASSTNPTGNSPLHF.